What follows are 27 T cell receptor beta chains derived from one specimen sequenced in a study of blood T cell repertoires in COVID-19. Assay: immunoSEQ multiplex PCR; the TCRdb copy retains only in-frame clones and omits some. The table has 200,000 to 250,000 clones, 86% seen once. The sample consisted of peripheral blood. All receptors come from a man aged 60-69 years with acute or convalescent COVID-19.

The chain employs TRBV29-1 and TRBJ1-1, with D tentatively TRBD1 (6 bases). Germline CDR1 SQVTM, CDR2 ANQGSEA. This CDR3 has 13 amino acids. Trimming left V 5 bases short and J 1 base short, with 11 bases between. The CDR3 sequence is CSVWVGGNTEAFF. CDR3 in DNA: TGCAGCGTTTGGGTAGGGGGGAACACTGAAGCTTTCTTT.

The V gene is TRBV4-3, the J gene TRBJ1-2; D uncertain. Germline V gives CDR1 LGHNA, CDR2 YSLEER. CDR3 length: 16 amino acids. Trimming shortened V by 2 bases and J by 2 bases, and 15 bases separated the two germline ends. The CDR3 nucleotides are TGCGCCAGCAGCCAACAACTCGAGCGGAAAAACTATGGCTACACCTTC. Its translation is CASSQQLERKNYGYTF.

This clone was observed once. The chain joins TRBV30 to TRBJ1-3, with TRBD1 identical over 8 bases. With 3 bases clipped from V and 1 base from J, the junction kept 5 bases outside the gene matches. The CDR3 runs to 15 residues. Germline loops: CDR1 GTSNPN, CDR2 SVGIG (reference sequence). Here the CDR3 DNA reads TGTGCCTGGAGCGATCAGGGGGCTTCTGGAAACACCATATATTTT. Translating gives CAWSDQGASGNTIYF.

The V and J genes are TRBV7-2 and TRBJ2-7; 9 bases line up with TRBD2. The CDR3 is 16 amino acids. Germline lookup yields CDR1 SGHTA and CDR2 FQGNSA. The V segment lost 1 base and the J segment 2 bases; nucleotides outside the gene matches: 6. CDR3 in amino acids: CASSLDSGGTPYEQYF. CDR3 sequence (DNA): TGTGCCAGCAGCTTAGATAGCGGGGGAACCCCCTACGAGCAGTACTTC.

This sequence joins TRBV18 and TRBJ2-5, with a weak D call TRBD1 (6 bases). The CDR3 is made up of 16 amino acids. Deletions cut 2 bases from V and 5 bases from J, with 18 bases between. Germline V lookup: CDR1 KGHSH, CDR2 LQKENI. The DNA of the CDR3 is TGTGCCAGCTCACCATTATCGGGCAGGGGCTGGGAGACCCAGTACTTC. Translation gives CASSPLSGRGWETQYF.

CDR3 amino acids: CASSRDTSFGGTQYF. Written as DNA, the CDR3 is TGTGCCAGCAGTCGAGATACTAGTTTCGGGGGTACGCAGTATTTT. The rearrangement joins TRBV3-1 (or the pseudogene TRBV3-2) to TRBJ2-3; TRBD2 is a possible D gene (6 bases). This CDR3 comprises 15 residues. Trimming pared 6 bases from V and 8 bases from J, leaving 21 bases between. The germline V gene has CDR1 LGHDT and CDR2 YNNKEL (reference sequence).

The CDR3 spells CASSLPGLTNTGELFF. The CDR3 bases are TGTGCCAGCAGCCTCCCAGGACTGACGAACACCGGGGAGCTGTTTTTT. The gene calls are TRBV7-8 and TRBJ2-2, with D maybe TRBD2 (5 bases). CDR3 length: 16 residues. Germline V lookup: CDR1 SGHVS, CDR2 FQNEAQ. The V end was cut by 5 bases, the J end by 0 bases, with 13 bases between.

V gene TRBV6-5 combines with J gene TRBJ1-1; 8 nucleotides match TRBD1. CDR3 length equals 13 residues. The V and J ends lost 6 bases and 4 bases, in that order; junction bases with no gene match: 4. The germline V gene encodes CDR1 MNHEY and CDR2 SVGAGI. CDR3 DNA: TGTGCCAGCAGCCGACAGGGGACCACTGAAGCTTTCTTT. As protein: CASSRQGTTEAFF.

The chain combines TRBV6-5 with TRBJ1-2; TRBD1 matches at 7 bases. The V and J ends lost 7 bases and 7 bases, in that order; junction bases with no gene match: 15. The germline gives CDR1 MNHEY, CDR2 SVGAGI. The CDR3 covers 15 residues. CDR3 sequence reads: CASNPTRQGVRGYTF. DNA for the CDR3: TGTGCCAGCAACCCAACCCGGCAGGGGGTACGTGGCTACACCTTC.

This chain links TRBV27 with TRBJ2-7, with TRBD2 matching over 12 bases. The V gene end was trimmed by 5 bases and the J gene end by 7 bases; junction bases not matched to a gene: 12. This CDR3 region has 16 residues. Germline V lookup: CDR1 MNHEY, CDR2 SMNVEV (reference sequence). CDR3 sequence: CASSRTLAGGPGEQYF. CDR3 DNA: TGTGCCAGCAGTCGAACCCTAGCGGGAGGGCCGGGTGAGCAGTACTTC.

This sequence joins TRBV25-1 and TRBJ2-7; no clear D. Germline CDR1 and CDR2: MGHDK and SYGVNS. The CDR3 loop spans 11 amino acids. V was clipped by 5 bases and J by 6 bases, with 8 bases between them. The CDR3 DNA sequence: TGTGCCAGCAGTCTCACTATCGAGCAGTACTTC. Protein product: CASSLTIEQYF.

The CDR3 DNA reads as TGTGCCAGCAGTTCCGGGACTAGCGGGATCCCTCTCGAGCAGTACTTC. Amino acid sequence: CASSSGTSGIPLEQYF. The chain has TRBV6-2 or TRBV6-3 and TRBJ2-7; TRBD2 agrees at 13 bases. CDR1 and CDR2 from the germline V gene are MNHEY and SVGEGT. V was clipped by 4 bases and J by 6 bases; unmatched bases: 9. This CDR3 is built from 16 residues.

The chain links TRBV4-2 to TRBJ1-5, with a weak D call TRBD1 (5 bases). The CDR3 is made up of 15 amino acids. The ends were cut back, 0 bases at V and 1 base at J, with 7 bases in the middle. Per the germline V gene, CDR1 is LGHNA and CDR2 is YNFKEQ. The CDR3 is CASSQDSGSNQPQHF. For the CDR3, the DNA is TGTGCCAGCAGCCAAGATTCAGGGAGCAATCAGCCCCAGCATTTT.

The CDR3 sequence is CAWSGAFNQPQHF. The CDR3 coding sequence is TGTGCCTGGAGTGGGGCCTTCAATCAGCCCCAGCATTTT. The chain employs TRBV30 and TRBJ1-5; the D is unclear. Per the germline V gene, CDR1 is GTSNPN and CDR2 is SVGIG (reference sequence). CDR3 length: 13 residues. Between the trimmed V and J ends, which lost 1 base and 3 bases, there was a span of 7 bases.

This clone was observed a single time. The rearrangement uses TRBV29-1 and TRBJ2-7, with TRBD1 matching over 10 bases. The trim removed 6 bases at V and 6 bases at J, leaving 5 bases unmatched. The CDR3 covers 12 residues. In germline, CDR1 is SQVTM, CDR2 ANQGSEA. CDR3 protein: CSVDRTGGEQYF. The CDR3 DNA reads as TGCAGCGTCGATAGGACAGGGGGCGAGCAGTACTTC.

The V call is TRBV7-9, the J call TRBJ1-2, with unresolved D. The V gene lost 5 bases and the J gene lost 4 bases, with 5 bases spanning the gap. This CDR3 is 11 amino acids long. In germline, CDR1 is SEHNR, CDR2 FQNEAQ (reference sequence). CDR3 sequence: CASSPLYGYTF. CDR3 nucleotide sequence: TGTGCCAGCAGCCCCCTCTATGGCTACACCTTC.

The chain employs TRBV3-1 (or the pseudogene TRBV3-2) and TRBJ2-5, with 14 nucleotides matching TRBD2. The CDR3 contains 16 residues. V trimming: 4 bases; J trimming: 4 bases; junction bases outside the gene matches: 5. Germline assignment: CDR1 LGHDT and CDR2 YNNKEL (reference sequence). Here the CDR3 DNA reads TGTGCCAGCAGCCCCCCCGGGACTAGCGGGAGAGAGACCCAGTACTTC. As protein: CASSPPGTSGRETQYF.

The chain couples TRBV11-3 to TRBJ1-3; a possible D gene is TRBD1 (6 bases). This CDR3 is built from 15 residues. Germline V CDR1 and CDR2: SGHNT, YENEEA. Trimming took off 5 bases at V and 11 bases at J, with 22 bases between the two ends. This CDR3 reads CASSPGQRPFEAIYF. The CDR3 DNA reads as TGTGCCAGCAGCCCTGGACAGAGACCCTTTGAAGCCATATATTTT.

This chain joins TRBV28 and TRBJ1-1; tentatively, D is TRBD1 (5 bases). Trimming cost V 11 bases and J 0 bases, with 19 bases left between them. The germline gives CDR1 MDHEN, CDR2 SYDVKM. The CDR3 sequence is 15 residues long. The CDR3 coding sequence is TGTGCCTCGCCTAGGAAGGGGTGGGTGAACACTGAAGCTTTCTTT. Protein: CASPRKGWVNTEAFF.

This clone has a handful of counts. The V and J genes are TRBV5-4 and TRBJ2-7; 14 bases fit TRBD2. Germline-derived CDR1 and CDR2 are SGHNT and YYREEE (reference sequence). The CDR3 spans 17 residues. V trimming: 0 bases; J trimming: 0 bases; junction bases outside the gene matches: 2. CDR3 sequence reads: CASSLAGLAGASYEQYF. CDR3 DNA sequence: TGTGCCAGCAGCTTGGCGGGACTAGCGGGAGCCTCCTACGAGCAGTACTTC. Looking up the rest from reference TRBV5-4 and TRBJ2-7 gives the full variable domain: ETGVTQSPTHLIKTRGQQVTLRCSSQSGHNTVSWYQQALGQGPQFIFQYYREEENGRGNFPPRFSGLQFPNYSSELNVNALELDDSALYLCASSLAGLAGASYEQYFGPGTRLTVT.

The V gene is TRBV7-9, the J gene TRBJ1-1; D unclear. There are 14 residues in the CDR3. The V end lost 4 bases, the J end lost 8 bases, and 17 bases lay between the germline ends. The germline V gene has CDR1 SEHNR and CDR2 FQNEAQ (reference sequence). CDR3 sequence (DNA): TGTGCCAGCAGCTCCCCGGGAGGGTGGGCCGAAGCTTTCTTT. Residues: CASSSPGGWAEAFF.

The chain links TRBV28 to TRBJ2-1, with 7 nucleotides matching TRBD1. The germline CDR1 and CDR2 sequences are MDHEN and SYDVKM. V lost 3 bases and J lost 5; bases outside the gene matches: 4. The CDR3 has 14 amino acids. The CDR3 spells CASSLRGLNNEQFF. The CDR3 coding sequence is TGTGCCAGCAGTTTGAGGGGGCTGAACAATGAGCAGTTCTTC. Looking up the rest from reference TRBV28 and TRBJ2-1 gives the full variable domain: DVKVTQSSRYLVKRTGEKVFLECVQDMDHENMFWYRQDPGLGLRLIYFSYDVKMKEKGDIPEGYSVSREKKERFSLILESASTNQTSMYLCASSLRGLNNEQFFGPGTRLTVL.

This clone was observed a single time. The V and J genes are TRBV18 and TRBJ2-1; 10 positions agree with TRBD1. V was clipped by 3 bases and J by 7 bases; unmatched bases: 3. Germline V gene data show CDR1 as KGHSH and CDR2 as LQKENI. This CDR3 is 14 amino acids long. The CDR3 protein is CASSPTGGKNEQFF. CDR3 nucleotides: TGTGCCAGCTCACCGACAGGGGGCAAGAATGAGCAGTTCTTC.

V is TRBV7-2 and J is TRBJ1-4; no firm D call. The CDR3 sequence is 17 residues long. The V end was cut by 1 base, the J end by 3 bases, with 15 bases between. Germline V CDR1 and CDR2: SGHTA, FQGNSA. The chain's CDR3 is CASSLEVWRAANEKLFF. Written as DNA, the CDR3 is TGTGCCAGCAGCTTAGAGGTTTGGAGGGCGGCTAATGAAAAACTGTTTTTT.

There are a few counts of this clone. This rearrangement joins TRBV6-5 to TRBJ2-1; TRBD1 agrees at 7 bases. V shed 5 bases and J 3 bases; nucleotides not matched to a gene: 4. The length of the CDR3 is 14 residues. Germline-derived CDR1 and CDR2 are MNHEY and SVGAGI. CDR3 loop: CASSLTGYYNEQFF. CDR3 DNA sequence: TGTGCCAGCAGTCTGACAGGGTACTACAATGAGCAGTTCTTC.

The chain uses TRBV18 and TRBJ1-1; no definite D call. The germline V gene encodes CDR1 KGHSH and CDR2 LQKENI. The V and J ends lost 1 base and 0 bases respectively, with 9 bases between them. CDR3 length equals 15 residues. As DNA, the CDR3 is TGTGCCAGCTCACCACGGGAGACCGTGAACACTGAAGCTTTCTTT. It yields the protein CASSPRETVNTEAFF.

V and J are TRBV3-1 (or the pseudogene TRBV3-2) and TRBJ2-7; 11 nucleotides align to TRBD2. V shed 6 bases and J 5 bases; nucleotides not matched to a gene: 9. Per the germline V gene, CDR1 is LGHDT and CDR2 is YNNKEL (reference sequence). The CDR3 consists of 15 residues. The CDR3 protein is CASSLSGRAWNEQYF. Here the CDR3 DNA reads TGTGCCAGCAGTCTTAGCGGGAGGGCCTGGAACGAGCAGTACTTC.